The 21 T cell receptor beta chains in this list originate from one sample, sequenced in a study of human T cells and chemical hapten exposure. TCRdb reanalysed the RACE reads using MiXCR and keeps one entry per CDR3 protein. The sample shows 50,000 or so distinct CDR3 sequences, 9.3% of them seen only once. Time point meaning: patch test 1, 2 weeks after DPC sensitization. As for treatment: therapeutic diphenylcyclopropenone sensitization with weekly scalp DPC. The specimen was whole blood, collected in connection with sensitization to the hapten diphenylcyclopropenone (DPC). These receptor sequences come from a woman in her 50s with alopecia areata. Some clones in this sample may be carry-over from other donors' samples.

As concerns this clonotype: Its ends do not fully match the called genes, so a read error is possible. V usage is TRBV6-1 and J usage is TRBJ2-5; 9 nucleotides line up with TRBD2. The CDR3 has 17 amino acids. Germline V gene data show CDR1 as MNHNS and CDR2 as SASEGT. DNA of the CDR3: TGTGCCAGCAGAACCAAATCTAGCGGGATTCATCAAGAGACCCACTACTTC. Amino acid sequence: CASRTKSSGIHQETHYF.

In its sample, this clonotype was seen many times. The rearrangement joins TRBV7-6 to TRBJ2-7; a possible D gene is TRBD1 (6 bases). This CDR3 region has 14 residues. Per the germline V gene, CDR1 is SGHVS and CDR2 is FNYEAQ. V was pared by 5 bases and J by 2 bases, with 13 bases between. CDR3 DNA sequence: TGTGCCAGCAGCCCCGGGACACCGCCCTACGAGCAGTACTTC. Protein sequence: CASSPGTPPYEQYF.

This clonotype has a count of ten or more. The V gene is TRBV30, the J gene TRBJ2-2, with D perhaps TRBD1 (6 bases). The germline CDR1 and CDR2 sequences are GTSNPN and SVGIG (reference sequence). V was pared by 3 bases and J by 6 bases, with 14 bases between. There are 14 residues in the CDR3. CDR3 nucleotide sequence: TGTGCCTGGAGGGAATCAGGGGAAGCCGGGGAGCTGTTTTTT. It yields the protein CAWRESGEAGELFF.

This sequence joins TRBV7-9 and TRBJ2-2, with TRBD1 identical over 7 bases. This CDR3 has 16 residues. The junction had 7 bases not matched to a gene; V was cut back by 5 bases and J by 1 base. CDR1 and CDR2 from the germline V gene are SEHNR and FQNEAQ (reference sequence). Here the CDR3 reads CASSRDRALNTGELFF. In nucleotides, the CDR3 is TGTGCCAGCAGCCGCGACAGGGCGCTGAACACCGGGGAGCTGTTTTTT.

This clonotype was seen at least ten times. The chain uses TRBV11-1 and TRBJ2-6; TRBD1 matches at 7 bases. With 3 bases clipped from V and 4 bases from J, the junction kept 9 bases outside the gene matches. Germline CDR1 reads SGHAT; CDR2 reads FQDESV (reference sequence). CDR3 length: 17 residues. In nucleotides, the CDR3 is TGTGCCAGCAGCTTCCCACGGACAGGTCTGGGGGCCAACGTCCTGACTTTC. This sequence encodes CASSFPRTGLGANVLTF.

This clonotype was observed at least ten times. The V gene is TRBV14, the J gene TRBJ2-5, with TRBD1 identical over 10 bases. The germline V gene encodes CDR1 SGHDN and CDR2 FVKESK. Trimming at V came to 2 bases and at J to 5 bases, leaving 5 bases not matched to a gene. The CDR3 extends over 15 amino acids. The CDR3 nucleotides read TGTGCCAGCAGCCAAAGGGGGACAGGGGCTGAGACCCAGTACTTC. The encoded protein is CASSQRGTGAETQYF.

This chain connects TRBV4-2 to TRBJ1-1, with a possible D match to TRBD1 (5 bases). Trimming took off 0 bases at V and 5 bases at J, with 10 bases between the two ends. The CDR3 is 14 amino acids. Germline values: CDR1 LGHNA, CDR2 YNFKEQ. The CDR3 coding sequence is TGTGCCAGCAGCCAAGAGAAGGGGAGGACTGAAGCTTTCTTT. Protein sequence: CASSQEKGRTEAFF.

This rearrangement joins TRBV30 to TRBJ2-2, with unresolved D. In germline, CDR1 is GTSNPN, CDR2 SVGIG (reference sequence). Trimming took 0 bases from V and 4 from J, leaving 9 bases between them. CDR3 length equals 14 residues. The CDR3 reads CAWSVMGGTGELFF. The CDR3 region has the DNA TGTGCCTGGAGTGTTATGGGTGGCACCGGGGAGCTGTTTTTT. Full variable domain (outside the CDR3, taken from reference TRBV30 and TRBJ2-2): SQTIHQWPATLVQPVGSPLSLECTVEGTSNPNLYWYRQAAGRGLQLLFYSVGIGQISSEVPQNLSASRPQDRQFILSSKKLLLSDSGFYLCAWSVMGGTGELFFGEGSRLTVL.

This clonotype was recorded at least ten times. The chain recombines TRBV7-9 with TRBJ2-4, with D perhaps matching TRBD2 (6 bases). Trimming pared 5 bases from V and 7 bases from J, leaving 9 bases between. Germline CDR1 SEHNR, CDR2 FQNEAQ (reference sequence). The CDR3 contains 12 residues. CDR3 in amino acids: CASSRGKNIQYF. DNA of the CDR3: TGTGCCAGCAGCCGGGGGAAGAACATTCAGTACTTC. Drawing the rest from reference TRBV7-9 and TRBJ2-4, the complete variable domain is DTGVSQNPRHKITKRGQNVTFRCDPISEHNRLYWYRQTLGQGPEFLTYFQNEAQLEKSRLLSDRFSAERPKGSFSTLEIQRTEQGDSAMYLCASSRGKNIQYFGAGTRLSVL.

CDR3 in amino acids: CASSGPVWGAGELFF. CDR3 coding DNA: TGTGCCAGCAGTGGCCCTGTGTGGGGGGCCGGGGAGCTGTTTTTT. The chain employs TRBV28 and TRBJ2-2, with D possibly matching TRBD2 (6 bases). CDR3 size: 15 residues. Per germline, CDR1 MDHEN and CDR2 SYDVKM. Trimming removed 5 bases from V and 6 bases from J, with 16 bases in between.

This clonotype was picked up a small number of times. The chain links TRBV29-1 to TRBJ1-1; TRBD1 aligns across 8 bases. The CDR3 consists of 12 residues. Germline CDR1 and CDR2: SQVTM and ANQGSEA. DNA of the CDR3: TGCAGTTGGACAGGGACGAACACTGAAGCTTTCTTT. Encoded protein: CSWTGTNTEAFF.

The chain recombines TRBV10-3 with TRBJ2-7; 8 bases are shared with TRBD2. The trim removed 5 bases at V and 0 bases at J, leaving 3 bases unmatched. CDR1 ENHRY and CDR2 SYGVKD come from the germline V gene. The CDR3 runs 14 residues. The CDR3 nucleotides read TGTGCCATCAGTACCAGCGGGAGCTCCTACGAGCAGTACTTC. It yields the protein CAISTSGSSYEQYF.

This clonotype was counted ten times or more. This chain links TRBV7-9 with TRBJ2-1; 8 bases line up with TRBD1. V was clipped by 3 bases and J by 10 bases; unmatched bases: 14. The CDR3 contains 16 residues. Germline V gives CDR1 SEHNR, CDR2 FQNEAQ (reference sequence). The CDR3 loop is CASSFGLQYTGGEQFF. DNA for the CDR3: TGTGCCAGCAGCTTCGGACTCCAATACACAGGGGGGGAGCAGTTCTTC. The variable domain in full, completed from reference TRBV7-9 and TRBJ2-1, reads DTGVSQNPRHKITKRGQNVTFRCDPISEHNRLYWYRQTLGQGPEFLTYFQNEAQLEKSRLLSDRFSAERPKGSFSTLEIQRTEQGDSAMYLCASSFGLQYTGGEQFFGPGTRLTVL.

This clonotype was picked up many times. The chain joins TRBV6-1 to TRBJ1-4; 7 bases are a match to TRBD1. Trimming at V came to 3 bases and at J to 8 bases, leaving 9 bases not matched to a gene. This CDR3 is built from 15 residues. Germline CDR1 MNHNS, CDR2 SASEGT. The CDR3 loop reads CASSDRGEAGEKLFF. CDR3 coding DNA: TGTGCCAGCAGTGACAGGGGGGAGGCGGGCGAAAAACTGTTTTTT.

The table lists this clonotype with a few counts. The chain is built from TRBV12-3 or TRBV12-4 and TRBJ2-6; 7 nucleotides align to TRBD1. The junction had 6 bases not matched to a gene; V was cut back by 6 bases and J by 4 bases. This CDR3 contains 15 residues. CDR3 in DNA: TGTGCCAGCAGCGGGACAGCGTCGGGGGCCAACGTCCTGACTTTC. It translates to CASSGTASGANVLTF.

CDR3 sequence: CARRNGTAYEQYF. In nucleotides, the CDR3 is TGTGCCAGAAGAAACGGGACCGCCTACGAGCAGTACTTC. The rearrangement joins TRBV12-3 or TRBV12-4 to TRBJ2-7; D assignment may be TRBD1 or TRBD2 (5 bases each). The CDR3 is made up of 13 amino acids. The V end lost 9 bases, the J end lost 2 bases, and 14 bases lay between the germline ends.

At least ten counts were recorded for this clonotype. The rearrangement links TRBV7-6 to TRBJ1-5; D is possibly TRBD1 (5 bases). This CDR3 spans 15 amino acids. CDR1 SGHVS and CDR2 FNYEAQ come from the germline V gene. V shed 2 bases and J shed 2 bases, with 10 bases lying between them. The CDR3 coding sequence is TGTGCCAGCAGCTTATCTCAGGGTCGCAATCAGCCCCAGCATTTT. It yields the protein CASSLSQGRNQPQHF.

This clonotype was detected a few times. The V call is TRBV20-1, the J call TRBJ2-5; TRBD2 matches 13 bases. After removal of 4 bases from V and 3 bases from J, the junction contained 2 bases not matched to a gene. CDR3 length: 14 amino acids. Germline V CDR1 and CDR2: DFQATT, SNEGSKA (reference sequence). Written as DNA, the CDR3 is TGCAGTGCTATGACTAGCGGGAGGAAAGAGACCCAGTACTTC. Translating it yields CSAMTSGRKETQYF.

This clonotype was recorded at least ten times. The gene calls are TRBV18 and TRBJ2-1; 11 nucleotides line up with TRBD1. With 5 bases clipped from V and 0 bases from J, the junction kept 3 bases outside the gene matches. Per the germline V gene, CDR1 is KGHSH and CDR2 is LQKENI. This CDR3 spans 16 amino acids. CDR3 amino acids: CASSAGTGGSYNEQFF. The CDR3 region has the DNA TGTGCCAGCTCAGCCGGGACAGGGGGCTCCTACAATGAGCAGTTCTTC.

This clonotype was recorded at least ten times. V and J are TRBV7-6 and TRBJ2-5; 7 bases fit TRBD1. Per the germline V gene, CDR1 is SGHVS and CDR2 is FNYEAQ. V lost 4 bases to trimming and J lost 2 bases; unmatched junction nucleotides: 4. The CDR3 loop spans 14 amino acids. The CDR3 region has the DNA TGTGCCAGCAGCTGGGACAGAACTCAAGAGACCCAGTACTTC. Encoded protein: CASSWDRTQETQYF.

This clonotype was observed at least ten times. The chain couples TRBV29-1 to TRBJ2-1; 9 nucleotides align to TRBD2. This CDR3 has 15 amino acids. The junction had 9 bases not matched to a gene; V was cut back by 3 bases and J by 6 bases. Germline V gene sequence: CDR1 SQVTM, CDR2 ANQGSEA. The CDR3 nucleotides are TGCAGCGTTGAGGGACTAGCACCCGACGGCAATGAGCAGTTCTTC. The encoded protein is CSVEGLAPDGNEQFF.